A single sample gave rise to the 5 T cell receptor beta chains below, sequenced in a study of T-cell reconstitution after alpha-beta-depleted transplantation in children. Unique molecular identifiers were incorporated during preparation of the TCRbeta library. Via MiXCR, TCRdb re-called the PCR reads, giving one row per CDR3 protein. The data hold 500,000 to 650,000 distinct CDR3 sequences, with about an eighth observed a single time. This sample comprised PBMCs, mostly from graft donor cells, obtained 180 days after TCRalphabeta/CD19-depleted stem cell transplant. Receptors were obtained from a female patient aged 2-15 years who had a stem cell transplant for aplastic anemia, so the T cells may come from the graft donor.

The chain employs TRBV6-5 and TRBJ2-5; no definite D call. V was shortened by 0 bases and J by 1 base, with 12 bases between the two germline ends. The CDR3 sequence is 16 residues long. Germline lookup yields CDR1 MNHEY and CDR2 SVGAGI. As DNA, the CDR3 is TGTGCCAGCAGTTACTCTGGCCTAAAGGTCCAAGAGACCCAGTACTTC. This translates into CASSYSGLKVQETQYF.

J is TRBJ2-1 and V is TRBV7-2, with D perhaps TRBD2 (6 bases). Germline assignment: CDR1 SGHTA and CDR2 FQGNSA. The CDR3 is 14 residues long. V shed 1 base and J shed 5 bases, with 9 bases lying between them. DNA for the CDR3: TGTGCCAGCAGCTTAGTAGCGGTCCACAATGAGCAGTTCTTC. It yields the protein CASSLVAVHNEQFF.

CDR3 in amino acids: CASSIGRNTGELFF. As DNA, the CDR3 is TGTGCCAGCAGTATCGGGAGAAACACCGGGGAGCTGTTTTTT. The chain carries TRBV12-3 or TRBV12-4 and TRBJ2-2; D is perhaps TRBD2 (6 bases). Between the trimmed V and J ends, which lost 5 bases and 2 bases, there was a span of 9 bases. The CDR3 has 14 amino acids.

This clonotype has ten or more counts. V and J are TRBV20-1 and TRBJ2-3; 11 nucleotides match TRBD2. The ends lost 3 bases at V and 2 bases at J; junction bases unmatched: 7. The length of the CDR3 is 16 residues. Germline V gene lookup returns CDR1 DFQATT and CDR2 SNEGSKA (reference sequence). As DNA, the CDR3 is TGCAGTGCTAGGGCTAGCGGGAGGTCCCCCACAGATACGCAGTATTTT. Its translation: CSARASGRSPTDTQYF.

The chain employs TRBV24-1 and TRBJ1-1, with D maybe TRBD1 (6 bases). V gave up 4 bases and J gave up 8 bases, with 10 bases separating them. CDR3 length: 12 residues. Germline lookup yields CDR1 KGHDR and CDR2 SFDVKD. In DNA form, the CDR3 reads TGTGCCACCAGTGAGCAGGGGAAAGAAGCTTTCTTT. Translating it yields CATSEQGKEAFF.